This T cell receptor beta chain was profiled in a study of T cells in Graves' hyperthyroidism and ophthalmopathy. In this sample, this clonotype turned up a few times. Its specificity is not known. It was approximately 9.7 ml of fresh peripheral blood that supplied the PBMCs. TCR beta CDR3 sequences were amplified from RNA transcripts. A set of HTBI primers served as the primers for a first-round RT-PCR of the TCR CDR3. Each CDR3 protein is one row after TCRdb ran MiXCR on the multiplex PCR reads. Of 360,000 or so distinct CDR3 sequences listed, 19% are singletons. The study, taken as a whole, reports: Researchers report that a 13 V-J model separated ophthalmopathy from stable hyperthyroidism.

The sequence was collected from a woman under 30 with Graves' hyperthyroidism. Specimen: blood.

CDR3 sequence reads: CASSFSRDREKLFF. The CDR3 bases are TGTGCCAGCAGCTTCTCCCGGGACAGGGAAAAACTGTTTTTT. The genes are TRBV5-6 and TRBJ1-4, with 8 bases lining up with TRBD1. After removal of 2 bases from V and 8 bases from J, the junction contained 5 bases not matched to a gene. The V gene's germline CDR1 is SGHDT and CDR2 YYEEEE. The CDR3 length is 14 residues. Based on the CDR3 plus reference TRBV5-6 and TRBJ1-4, the full variable domain is DAGVTQSPTHLIKTRGQQVTLRCSPKSGHDTVSWYQQALGQGPQFIFQYYEEEERQRGNFPDRFSGHQFPNYSSELNVNALLLGDSALYLCASSFSRDREKLFFGSGTQLSVL.